These T cell receptor beta chains were read from a single sample in a study of early T cells in non-severe SARS-CoV-2 infection. TCRdb reprocessed the 5' RACE reads via MiXCR and lists one record per CDR3 protein. The table includes 60,000 or so distinct CDR3 sequences, around an eighth detected once. The specimen sequenced was whole blood. The source is an adult who was a healthcare worker with PCR-confirmed SARS-CoV-2 infection or an uninfected control (not recorded which). The conserved cysteine and the conserved F or W are not part of the CDR3 here.

>TRBJ1-1|TRBV11-2
ASSLTMNTEAF
>TRBJ1-4|TRBV18
ASFFTLVGAREKLF
>TRBJ2-5|TRBV11-2
ASSLVNSGGQETQY
>TRBJ1-2|TRBV2
ASSGDSPNYGYT
>TRBJ2-2|TRBV6-5
ASSHRDIPSGELF
>TRBJ1-5|TRBV7-8
ASSLGTGGGNQPQH
>TRBJ2-7|TRBV27
ASSLRSAGETYEQY
>TRBJ1-4|TRBV9
ASSGGGGLSNEKLF
>TRBJ2-1|TRBV4-2
ASSSTVYNEQF
>TRBJ1-4|TRBV2
ASSYRQGGEKLF
>TRBJ1-2|TRBV7-9
ASSLGRTYGYT
>TRBJ2-3|TRBV7-9
ASSAAGGANTQY
>TRBJ2-1|TRBV20-1
SARLAGDYNEQF
>TRBJ1-1|TRBV6-1
ASSEDLETEAF
>TRBJ2-1|TRBV11-3
ASSLRPGQGPNEQF
>TRBJ1-6|TRBV7-2
ASSLDGGSLH
>TRBJ2-5|TRBV4-2
ASSRATAETQY
>TRBJ1-5|TRBV20-1
SARQGRNQPQH
>TRBJ2-7|TRBV7-6
ASSSSPAGDYEQY